The 10 T cell receptor beta chains below come from one sample, sequenced in a study of shared clonotypes between healthy human individuals. The method was immunoSEQ multiplex PCR; TCRdb's version includes in-frame clones alone and lacks a portion of them. The sample shows over a million clones, 78% of them seen only once. Sequencing input: memory CD4+ T cells from PBMCs. The subset denotes: CD45RA-negative fraction. The receptor set was obtained from a man between 18 and 29 years old in good health. Some clones in this sample may be carry-over from other donors' samples.

V is TRBV9 and J is TRBJ2-1; maybe TRBD2 (5 bases). The CDR3 length is 15 residues. With 0 bases removed from V and 5 bases from J, the gap between germline ends came to 12 bases. Germline assignment: CDR1 SGDLS and CDR2 YYNGEE. The CDR3 spells CASSVGASRDNEQFF. The CDR3 DNA reads TGTGCCAGCAGCGTAGGGGCTAGCAGAGACAATGAGCAGTTCTTC.

The J gene is TRBJ2-3, the V gene TRBV5-4; D call uncertain. The ends were cut back, 0 bases at V and 4 bases at J, with 3 bases in the middle. CDR1 and CDR2 from the germline V gene are SGHNT and YYREEE (reference sequence). The CDR3 totals 12 residues. For the CDR3, the DNA is TGTGCCAGCAGCTTGGTTGCAGATACGCAGTATTTT. This codes for CASSLVADTQYF.

In its sample, this clone was seen a few times. The rearrangement joins TRBV11-2 to TRBJ2-7; TRBD1 aligns across 7 bases. The CDR3 runs to 14 residues. In germline, CDR1 is SGHAT, CDR2 FQNNGV. V was pared by 5 bases and J by 6 bases, with 10 bases of the junction left unmatched. Written as DNA, the CDR3 is TGTGCCAGCAGCGTGTACAGGGGCGGAGGCGAGCAGTACTTC. Encoded protein: CASSVYRGGGEQYF. The complete variable domain, with remaining parts taken from reference TRBV11-2 and TRBJ2-7, reads EAGVAQSPRYKIIEKRQSVAFWCNPISGHATLYWYQQILGQGPKLLIQFQNNGVVDDSQLPKDRFSAERLKGVDSTLKIQPAKLEDSAVYLCASSVYRGGGEQYFGPGTRLTVT.

CDR3 residues: CASSPTEGDGYTF. CDR3 bases: TGTGCCAGCTCACCAACAGAGGGGGATGGCTACACCTTC. This chain connects TRBV18 to TRBJ1-2, with D maybe TRBD1 (6 bases). Per the germline V gene, CDR1 is KGHSH and CDR2 is LQKENI. The CDR3 runs 13 residues. Trimming stripped 2 bases from V and 6 bases from J, with 10 bases between.

With regard to this clone: In the same sample, other DNA sequences code for this CDR3. The chain carries TRBV5-1 and TRBJ2-1; no firm D call. Trimming cost V 0 bases and J 2 bases, with 6 bases left between them. The germline V gene has CDR1 SGHRS and CDR2 YFSETQ. The CDR3 extends over 14 amino acids. The CDR3 loop is CASSLVGTYNEQFF. The CDR3 nucleotides are TGCGCCAGCAGCTTGGTAGGGACCTACAATGAGCAGTTCTTC.

The V gene is TRBV5-5, the J gene TRBJ2-7; D remains unclear. The CDR3 has 12 residues. The V end was cut by 0 bases, the J end by 6 bases, with 7 bases between. Looked up from germline, CDR1 is SGHKS and CDR2 is YYEKEE (reference sequence). DNA of the CDR3: TGTGCCAGCAGCTTGGAACTCTCCGAGCAGTACTTC. Its protein is CASSLELSEQYF.

The chain couples TRBV28 to TRBJ1-1; D not resolved. Germline loops: CDR1 MDHEN, CDR2 SYDVKM. The V end was cut by 7 bases, the J end by 5 bases, with 14 bases between. CDR3 length: 13 residues. The DNA for the CDR3 is TGTGCCAGCATTACGGACCCTGGGACTGAAGCTTTCTTT. Amino acids: CASITDPGTEAFF.

This sequence joins TRBV5-1 and TRBJ1-1; possibly TRBD1 for D (5 bases). CDR1 is SGHRS and CDR2 is YFSETQ in the germline V gene. The CDR3 loop spans 15 amino acids. V lost 4 bases, J lost 3 bases, and 16 bases lay in between. The chain's CDR3 is CASSRDGPGHTEAFF. The CDR3 nucleotides are TGCGCCAGCAGCCGGGACGGGCCGGGGCACACTGAAGCTTTCTTT.

The V and J genes are TRBV5-1 and TRBJ2-2; no clear D. This CDR3 spans 14 amino acids. V lost 5 bases to trimming and J lost 0 bases, with 8 bases between them. Germline V gene sequence: CDR1 SGHRS, CDR2 YFSETQ. The DNA of the CDR3 is TGCGCCAGCAGGGACCCATCGAACACCGGGGAGCTGTTTTTT. The encoded protein is CASRDPSNTGELFF.

This sequence joins TRBV11-1 and TRBJ2-3; unclear D gene. Germline V gives CDR1 SGHAT, CDR2 FQDESV (reference sequence). The germline V and J ends were trimmed by 6 bases and 2 bases, with 6 bases remaining between them. The CDR3 sequence is 12 residues long. This CDR3 reads CASRQDTDTQYF. The CDR3 bases are TGTGCCAGCAGGCAAGACACAGATACGCAGTATTTT. The whole variable domain, filled in from reference TRBV11-1 and TRBJ2-3, reads EAEVAQSPRYKITEKSQAVAFWCDPISGHATLYWYRQILGQGPELLVQFQDESVVDDSQLPKDRFSAERLKGVDSTLKIQPAELGDSAMYLCASRQDTDTQYFGPGTRLTVL.